The 15 T cell receptor beta chains below come from one sample, sequenced in a study of cytomegalovirus exposure and HLA in healthy donors. This table comes from immunoSEQ multiplex PCR, and its TCRdb copy is limited to in-frame clones, with some not included. The sample shows more than 150,000 clones, around 84% of them seen only once. Sequencing input: PBMCs. Source of these receptors: a young man in good health and CMV-seropositive.

The chain links TRBV18 to TRBJ1-4, with D possibly being TRBD1 (5 bases). Germline V gene data show CDR1 as KGHSH and CDR2 as LQKENI. V shed 6 bases and J shed 0 bases, with 8 bases lying between them. This CDR3 comprises 14 residues. The CDR3 spells CASSPTATNEKLFF. CDR3 bases: TGTGCCAGCTCGCCGACAGCAACTAATGAAAAACTGTTTTTT.

This clone came up once. The chain links TRBV7-6 to TRBJ2-7, with TRBD1 matching 7 bases. CDR3 length: 11 amino acids. Germline V gene data show CDR1 as SGHVS and CDR2 as FNYEAQ. The ends lost 5 bases at V and 7 bases at J; junction bases unmatched: 2. CDR3 bases: TGTGCCAGCAGCGGGGGACAGGAGCAGTACTTC. Its protein product is CASSGGQEQYF.

The chain links TRBV11-3 to TRBJ2-3; tentatively, D is TRBD1 (6 bases). Germline lookup yields CDR1 SGHNT and CDR2 YENEEA. The CDR3 length is 13 residues. V shed 1 base and J shed 7 bases, with 9 bases lying between them. The CDR3 nucleotides are TGTGCCAGCAGCTTAGGAGGGGGAAATACGCAGTATTTT. This translates into CASSLGGGNTQYF.

This rearrangement joins TRBV27 to TRBJ2-3; 12 positions match TRBD2. The V and J ends lost 2 bases and 0 bases, in that order; junction bases with no gene match: 9. The CDR3 extends over 19 amino acids. Germline CDR1 is MNHEY and CDR2 is SMNVEV (reference sequence). CDR3 nucleotide sequence: TGTGCCAGCAGTTTAAGACTAGCGGGAGCACGATTTAGCACAGATACGCAGTATTTT. Residues: CASSLRLAGARFSTDTQYF.

The J gene is TRBJ2-2, the V gene TRBV14; 10 bases line up with TRBD1. J gave up 2 bases and V 5 bases, and 2 bases lay outside the gene matches. Per the germline V gene, CDR1 is SGHDN and CDR2 is FVKESK. The CDR3 consists of 15 residues. CDR3 DNA sequence: TGTGCCAGCAGCAGGGACAGGGGTAACACCGGGGAGCTGTTTTTT. Protein sequence: CASSRDRGNTGELFF.

This sequence joins TRBV4-2 and TRBJ2-7; 10 bases agree with TRBD2. CDR1 is LGHNA, CDR2 YNFKEQ, per germline. The CDR3 extends over 17 amino acids. Germline trimming cut 0 bases from V and 0 bases from J; bases unmatched to any gene: 5. The CDR3 bases are TGTGCCAGCAGCCAAGAAGAGACTAGCGGGCCCTCCTACGAGCAGTACTTC. It translates to CASSQEETSGPSYEQYF.

V and J are TRBV9 and TRBJ2-2; 12 bases map to TRBD2. Germline lookup yields CDR1 SGDLS and CDR2 YYNGEE. This CDR3 has 17 residues. V shed 3 bases and J 1 base; nucleotides not matched to a gene: 4. The CDR3 coding sequence is TGTGCCAGCAGCGAGGGGGGACTAGCGGGGAACACCGGGGAGCTGTTTTTT. Encoded protein: CASSEGGLAGNTGELFF.

The rearrangement links TRBV30 to TRBJ2-3; D gene unclear. Germline CDR1 and CDR2: GTSNPN and SVGIG (reference sequence). Trimming stripped 3 bases from V and 2 bases from J, with 15 bases between. The CDR3 runs 15 residues. CDR3 in amino acids: CAWSPRRRATDTQYF. CDR3 DNA: TGTGCCTGGAGCCCAAGGCGGCGAGCCACAGATACGCAGTATTTT.

The rearrangement links TRBV7-9 to TRBJ2-7, with a tentative D call TRBD2 (6 bases). V gave up 5 bases and J gave up 7 bases, with 24 bases separating them. The CDR3 sequence is 16 residues long. Germline loops: CDR1 SEHNR, CDR2 FQNEAQ (reference sequence). CDR3 region: CASSPARGLAWVEQYF. CDR3 bases: TGTGCCAGCAGCCCTGCGCGAGGGCTAGCGTGGGTAGAGCAGTACTTC.

This rearrangement joins TRBV28 to TRBJ2-7, with D unresolved. The V end was cut by 5 bases, the J end by 7 bases, with 12 bases between. Germline V gives CDR1 MDHEN, CDR2 SYDVKM. The CDR3 runs 12 residues. The CDR3: CASSPSLREQYF. In DNA form, the CDR3 reads TGTGCCAGCAGTCCCTCCCTGCGAGAGCAGTACTTC.

This clone occurred a few times. The chain recombines TRBV5-4 with TRBJ2-7, with D perhaps TRBD1 (5 bases). The CDR3 length is 14 residues. V was trimmed by 2 bases and J by 2 bases, leaving 11 bases between them. Germline CDR1 reads SGHNT; CDR2 reads YYREEE (reference sequence). The CDR3 DNA reads as TGTGCCAGCAGCTTTAACAGGATTCCCTACGAGCAGTACTTC. Translating it yields CASSFNRIPYEQYF.

The chain combines TRBV21-1 with TRBJ1-1. TRBV21-1 is labeled a pseudogene. The CDR3 runs 16 residues. Here the CDR3 reads CASSTRRGAMNTEAFF. DNA for the CDR3: TGTGCCAGCAGCACCCGACGAGGCGCAATGAACACTGAAGCTTTCTTT.

This sequence joins TRBV28 and TRBJ2-7, with D possibly TRBD1 on 5 matching bases. V was clipped by 4 bases and J by 4 bases, with 11 bases between them. Germline lookup yields CDR1 MDHEN and CDR2 SYDVKM. The CDR3 sequence is 13 residues long. This chain's CDR3 is CASSYLGVYEQYF. CDR3 DNA: TGTGCCAGCAGTTATTTAGGGGTGTACGAGCAGTACTTC.

The V call is TRBV2, the J call TRBJ1-4; 9 nucleotides line up with TRBD1. The CDR3 is 17 amino acids. Germline CDR1 reads SNHLY; CDR2 reads FYNNEI. The J segment lost 3 bases and the V segment lost 4 bases, leaving 9 bases of the junction unmatched. CDR3 sequence reads: CASSGRTGASSNEKLFF. The CDR3 region has the DNA TGTGCCAGCAGTGGGCGGACAGGGGCCTCCTCTAATGAAAAACTGTTTTTT.

This clone has only a few counts. The chain carries TRBV7-2 and TRBJ1-2, with a tentative D call TRBD1 (5 bases). The length of the CDR3 is 14 residues. Trimming left V 5 bases short and J 4 bases short, with 14 bases between. CDR1 is SGHTA, CDR2 FQGNSA, per germline. CDR3 coding DNA: TGTGCCAGCAGCCGAGGCGACAGCGTCTATGGCTACACCTTC. Translated: CASSRGDSVYGYTF.